The clone carrying this T cell receptor beta chain was counted a few times. Attachment of unique molecular identifiers to individual cDNA molecules was performed in the library. Under the authors' procedure: Ranging from about 20,000 to 700,000, TCR counts per sample had a median value of around 91,000. TCRdb re-derived calls from the RACE reads in MiXCR, one entry per CDR3 protein. TCRdb's processing, not the study's, gives the V and J calls here. The sample lists about 80,000 distinct CDR3 sequences; under 13% were seen once. The data were obtained in a study of human T cells and chemical hapten exposure. Across the study: Each patient's scalp received weekly diphenylcyclopropenone throughout the roughly 23-week study.

Germline CDR1 and CDR2: DFQATT and SNEGSKA (reference sequence). V gave up 6 bases and J gave up 5 bases, with 11 bases separating them. The length of the CDR3 is 11 residues. Indicated time point: patch test 1, 2 weeks after DPC sensitization. The treatment is: therapeutic diphenylcyclopropenone sensitization with weekly scalp DPC. Unfractionated whole blood yielded total RNA. The V and J genes are TRBV20-1 and TRBJ2-7; D is undetermined. This receptor was obtained from a woman in her 50s with alopecia areata. Some clones in this sample may be carry-over from other donors' samples. The sample in question was whole blood, obtained in connection with sensitization to the hapten diphenylcyclopropenone (DPC). CDR3: CSARAWNEQYF. CDR3 DNA: TGCAGTGCCCGCGCCTGGAACGAGCAGTACTTC.